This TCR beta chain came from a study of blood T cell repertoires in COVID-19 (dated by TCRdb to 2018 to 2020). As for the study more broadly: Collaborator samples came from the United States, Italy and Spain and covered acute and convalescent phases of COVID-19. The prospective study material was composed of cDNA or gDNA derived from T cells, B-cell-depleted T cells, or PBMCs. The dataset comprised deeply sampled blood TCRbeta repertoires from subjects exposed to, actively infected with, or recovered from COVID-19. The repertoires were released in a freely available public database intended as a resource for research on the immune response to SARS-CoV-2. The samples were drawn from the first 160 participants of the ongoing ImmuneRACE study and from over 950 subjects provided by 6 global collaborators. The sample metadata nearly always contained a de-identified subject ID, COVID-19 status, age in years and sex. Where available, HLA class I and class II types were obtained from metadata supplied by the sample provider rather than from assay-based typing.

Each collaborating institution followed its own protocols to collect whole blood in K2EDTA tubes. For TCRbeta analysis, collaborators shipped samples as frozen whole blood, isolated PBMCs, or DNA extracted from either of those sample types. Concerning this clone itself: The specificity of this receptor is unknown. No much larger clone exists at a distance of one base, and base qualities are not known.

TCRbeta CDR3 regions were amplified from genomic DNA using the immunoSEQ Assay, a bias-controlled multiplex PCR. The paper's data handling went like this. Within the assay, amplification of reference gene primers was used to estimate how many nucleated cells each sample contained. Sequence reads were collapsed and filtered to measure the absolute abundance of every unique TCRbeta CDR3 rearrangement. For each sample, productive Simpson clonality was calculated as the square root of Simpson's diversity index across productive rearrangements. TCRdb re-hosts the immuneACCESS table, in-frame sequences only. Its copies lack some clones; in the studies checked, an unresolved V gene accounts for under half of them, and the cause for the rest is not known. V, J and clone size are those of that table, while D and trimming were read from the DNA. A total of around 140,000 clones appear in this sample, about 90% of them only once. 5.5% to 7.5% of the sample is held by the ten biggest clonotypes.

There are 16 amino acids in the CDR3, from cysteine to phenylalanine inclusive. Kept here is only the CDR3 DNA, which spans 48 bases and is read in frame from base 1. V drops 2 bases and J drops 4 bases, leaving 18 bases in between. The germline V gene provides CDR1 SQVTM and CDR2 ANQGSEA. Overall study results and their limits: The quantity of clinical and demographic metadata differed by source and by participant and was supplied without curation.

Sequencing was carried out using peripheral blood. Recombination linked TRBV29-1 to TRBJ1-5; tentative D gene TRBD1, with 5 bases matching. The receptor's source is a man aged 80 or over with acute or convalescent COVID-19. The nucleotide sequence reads TGCAGCGTTGAAACCTGGGCAGGGATGGTTAATCAGCCCCAGCATTTT. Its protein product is CSVETWAGMVNQPQHF. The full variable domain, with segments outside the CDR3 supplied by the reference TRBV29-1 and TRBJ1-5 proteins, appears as SAVISQKPSRDICQRGTSLTIQCQVDSQVTMMFWYRQQPGQSLTLIATANQGSEATYESGFVIDKFPISRPNLTFSTLTVSNMSPEDSSIYLCSVETWAGMVNQPQHFGDGTRLSIL.